These T cell receptor beta chains were read from a single sample in a study of T cell repertoires in cytomegalovirus infection. A single record per CDR3 protein comes from TCRdb applying MiXCR to the reads. The sample carries around 34,000 distinct CDR3 sequences, roughly 54% recorded once. Their antigens remain unidentified. Sequences were derived from CD8+ T cells from cultured PBMCs, sampled from culture after CMV antigen stimulation. These receptors were obtained from a human donor in good health (CMV status not recorded). Some clones in this sample may be carry-over from other donors' samples. Each CDR3 is given with its conserved first and last residue. The D gene is left open where the match is weak. Only some rows state a clone size, as once, few, many or a class for expanded clones.

TGTGCCATCCGATTGGGAAACGAGCAGTACTTC,CAIRLGNEQYF,NA,TRBJ2-7,NA,TRBV6-6
TGTGCCAGCAGCCTCATCGACAACTCCTACGAGCAGTACTTC,CASSLIDNSYEQYF,once,TRBJ2-7,NA,TRBV7-6
TGTGCCAGCAGCTCCGCCTCCGTTCTACGGGACACAGATACGCAGTATTTT,CASSSASVLRDTDTQYF,NA,TRBJ2-3,NA,TRBV7-2
TGCAGCGTTGATACGACAGGGCGGGAGACCCAGTACTTC,CSVDTTGRETQYF,NA,TRBJ2-5,TRBD1,TRBV29-1
TGTGCCAGCAGCCTAGCGGGAGTCGGGACAGATACGCAGTATTTT,CASSLAGVGTDTQYF,NA,TRBJ2-3,TRBD2,TRBV7-3
TGTGCCACCAGCAGACGGTATCCCACAGATACGCAGTATTTT,CATSRRYPTDTQYF,NA,TRBJ2-3,NA,TRBV15
TGCGCCAGCAGCCAAGGGGATACAGGGGATTTCTATAATTCACCCCTCCACTTT,CASSQGDTGDFYNSPLHF,NA,TRBJ1-6,TRBD1,TRBV4-1
TGTGCCAGCAGCCTCGGGACACCAGAGCAGTACTTC,CASSLGTPEQYF,few,TRBJ2-7,NA,TRBV7-8
TGTGCCAGCAGCATCTCAGGGGGGGCCCAGGAGCAGTACTTC,CASSISGGAQEQYF,NA,TRBJ2-7,NA,TRBV7-3
TGTGCCAGCAGCTCGTCGACTTCTCATAGCACAGATACGCAGTATTTT,CASSSSTSHSTDTQYF,NA,TRBJ2-3,NA,TRBV7-2
TGTGCCAGCAGTGAAGGCCTAGCGGGTGCCTACGAGCAGTACTTC,CASSEGLAGAYEQYF,NA,TRBJ2-7,TRBD2,TRBV2
TGTGCCAGCAGCCCTTTTGGGGGGGGGGCAGATACGCAGTATTTT,CASSPFGGGADTQYF,few,TRBJ2-3,TRBD2,TRBV7-3
TGTGCCAGCAGTTTCCCGAGGGTGTTAGCGGGAGCCGGCGATGAGCAGTTCTTC,CASSFPRVLAGAGDEQFF,NA,TRBJ2-1,TRBD2,TRBV28
TGTGCCAGCAGCTTAGCGGGGCCCACAGATACGCAGTATTTT,CASSLAGPTDTQYF,NA,TRBJ2-3,NA,TRBV7-6
TGCGCCAGCAGCCAAGATAGTCTGGGCTATCAGCCCCAGCATTTT,CASSQDSLGYQPQHF,NA,TRBJ1-5,NA,TRBV4-1
TGTGCCAGCAGCTTCACAGCGGGAGGGGACTACGAGCAGTACTTC,CASSFTAGGDYEQYF,NA,TRBJ2-7,TRBD2,TRBV7-9
TGTGCCAGCAGCTCTGGAAGGGGATCCTATAATTCACCCCTCCACTTT,CASSSGRGSYNSPLHF,NA,TRBJ1-6,NA,TRBV5-5
TGTGCCAGCTCGAAGGGACAGGGTAGAGATGAGCAGTTCTTC,CASSKGQGRDEQFF,NA,TRBJ2-1,TRBD1,TRBV6-2/TRBV6-3
TGTGCCAGCAGCACGGACAGGGTGTTAGCGGGACTAGCGATCTGGAAACAGTTCTTC,CASSTDRVLAGLAIWKQFF,NA,TRBJ2-1,TRBD2,TRBV11-2
TGTGCCAGCAGTTATCCGACGAGAAACGGGGGGATAGCGGGGGAGGAGACCCAGTACTTC,CASSYPTRNGGIAGEETQYF,NA,TRBJ2-5,TRBD2,TRBV6-5
TGTGCCAGCAGCTCAAAAAGAGACAGACGCACAGATACGCAGTATTTT,CASSSKRDRRTDTQYF,many,TRBJ2-3,NA,TRBV11-1
TGTGCCAGCAGCCACCGGGACAGGCCCTACGAGCAGTACTTC,CASSHRDRPYEQYF,NA,TRBJ2-7,TRBD1,TRBV7-8
TGCGCCAGCAGCCAAGAATACTCAGCGGGAGCGACCTACGAGCAGTACTTC,CASSQEYSAGATYEQYF,many,TRBJ2-7,TRBD2,TRBV4-1
TGTGCCAGTAGTAGTTTCCCCGTGCGGGTGGCCTACGAGCAGTACTTC,CASSSFPVRVAYEQYF,once,TRBJ2-7,NA,TRBV19
TGCGCCAGCAGCCAAGCCCTAACCGGCTACGAGCAGTACTTC,CASSQALTGYEQYF,few,TRBJ2-7,NA,TRBV4-1
TGTTCCAGTAGTGGCTCCGGGGTAGCTAATGAAAAACTGTTTTTT,CSSSGSGVANEKLFF,NA,TRBJ1-4,NA,TRBV19
TGCAGCGTTGAAGGGGTGGAGGACCTAGCCAAAAACATTCAGTACTTC,CSVEGVEDLAKNIQYF,few,TRBJ2-4,NA,TRBV29-1
TGTGCCAGCGGAGAGGGCCGTGTCTCTGGGGCCAACGTCCTGACTTTC,CASGEGRVSGANVLTF,NA,TRBJ2-6,NA,TRBV6-1
TGTGCCAGCAGCTCGCCCGGACGGAAGTCCTACGAGCAGTACTTC,CASSSPGRKSYEQYF,NA,TRBJ2-7,NA,TRBV11-2